This TCR beta chain was sequenced for a study of memory CD4+ T cells and cytomegalovirus serostatus. Findings of the study overall: Repertoires predicted CMV serostatus with median bootstrapped AUC of roughly 0.96.

Details on this clone: Its matching antigen is unknown.

Trimming left V 7 bases short and J 0 bases short, with 16 bases between. CDR1 is MNHNS, CDR2 SASEGT, per germline. CDR3 length equals 15 residues. Single viable CD3+CD4+CD8-CD45RO+ cells were sorted as the memory CD4+ T cells. Positive selection with CD4 microbeads enriched total CD4+ T cells. Per the original data handling: Out-of-frame sequences were removed, leaving about 2,300,000 distinct TCRbeta sequences. Profiling relied on immunoSEQ multiplex PCR, and the TCRdb table lists in-frame clones only, not all of them. The DNA was the basis for D and trimming; V, J and clone size are from that table. Seen here are 35,000 to 45,000 clones, 60% to 85% observed once, and the top ten hold 0.6% to 0.95%.

The TCR was taken from an adult in good health and CMV-seronegative. Sequenced sample: memory CD4+ T cells from blood. This chain joins TRBV6-1 and TRBJ2-7; tentative D call: TRBD1 (6 bases). CDR3 loop: CASTLMRDNSYEQYF. The CDR3 DNA follows: TGTGCCAGCACCCTCATGAGGGACAACTCCTACGAGCAGTACTTC.